The rows below give T cell receptor beta chains drawn from one sample of a study of blood T cell repertoires in COVID-19. TCRdb keeps only in-frame clones here, not all; method: immunoSEQ multiplex PCR. This sample carries around 43,000 clones, roughly nine tenths of them seen once, and the ten largest clones take about 6.1%. Sequenced: peripheral blood. All receptors come from a human donor in a cohort sampled during active COVID-19. Each CDR3 is given with its conserved first and last residue. The D gene is left open where the match is weak. Size is stated for part of the rows, as once, few or many counts, or as a class when the clone is expanded.

clone size,D gene,J gene,V gene,CDR3 DNA,CDR3 protein
.,TRBD1,TRBJ2-7,TRBV7-9,TGTGCCAGCAGCTTAGCGACAGGGGGCGAGGACGGCTCCTACGAGCAGTACTTC,CASSLATGGEDGSYEQYF
.,.,TRBJ1-6,TRBV9,TGTGCCAGCAGCCGGGGGGGGCCGGAACCACCCCTCCACTTT,CASSRGGPEPPLHF
.,.,TRBJ2-1,TRBV6-5,TGTGCCAGCAGCAACCTAGACGGGGGGCACAATGAGCAGTTCTTC,CASSNLDGGHNEQFF
.,TRBD1,TRBJ1-2,TRBV29-1,TGCAGCGCCCTCACCTATAGGACAGGCGGGGCCCCACTTAACTATGGCTACACCTTC,CSALTYRTGGAPLNYGYTF
once,.,TRBJ1-1,TRBV27,TGTGCCAGCAGTTTAAGCCGGACAGCAGCTATCGCCGAAGCTTTCTTT,CASSLSRTAAIAEAFF
.,TRBD2,TRBJ2-2,TRBV19,TGTGCCAGTAGTATGGCGGGACTAGGGAGTGTCGGGGAGCTGTTTTTT,CASSMAGLGSVGELFF
.,.,TRBJ1-3,TRBV5-1,TGCGCCAGCAGCTTGGCTATTACAGGCTCTGGAAACACCATATATTTT,CASSLAITGSGNTIYF
.,.,TRBJ2-7,TRBV5-1,TGCGCCAGCAGCCAAGGGACAATAAAAAAAAGCTCCTACGAGCAGTACTTC,CASSQGTIKKSSYEQYF
.,TRBD2,TRBJ2-7,TRBV7-8,TGTGCCAGCAGCTTAGTGGCTAGCGGGAGTTTCTACGAGCAGTACTTC,CASSLVASGSFYEQYF
.,TRBD1,TRBJ2-3,TRBV7-9,TGTGCCAGCAGCCATTTGGGGGACAGGGTAACAGATACGCAGTATTTT,CASSHLGDRVTDTQYF
.,.,TRBJ2-2,TRBV9,TGTGCCAGCAGCGGGGGTGCGGGGGCCTCCGGTGAGCTGTTTTTT,CASSGGAGASGELFF
once,.,TRBJ1-5,TRBV25-1,TGTGCCAGGAATTGGGGGCGCAGGTATCAGCCCCAGCATTTT,CARNWGRRYQPQHF
.,.,TRBJ2-1,TRBV19,TGTGCCAGTAGTTTGTTGCGGCCAACGGGTGAGCAGTTCTTC,CASSLLRPTGEQFF
.,.,TRBJ2-5,TRBV12-3/TRBV12-4,TGTGCCAGCAGTCAAGACGGAGGGGAGACCCAGTACTTC,CASSQDGGETQYF
.,TRBD2,TRBJ2-3,TRBV5-1,TGCGCCAGCAGCGCCGGGACTAGCGGGAGAGTAGATACGCAGTATTTT,CASSAGTSGRVDTQYF
.,.,TRBJ1-6,TRBV7-9,TGTGCCAGCAGCTTAGAACAGGGCGGCAATTCACCCCTCCACTTT,CASSLEQGGNSPLHF
.,.,TRBJ2-3,TRBV5-1,TGCGCCAGCAGCCTCAGGGGCCGCCCACCCACAGATACGCAGTATTTT,CASSLRGRPPTDTQYF
.,TRBD2,TRBJ2-1,TRBV6-2/TRBV6-3,TGTGCCAGCAGTTCCCTAGGAGCGGGGGGCACCAATGAGCAGTTCTTC,CASSSLGAGGTNEQFF
once,.,TRBJ1-5,TRBV7-2,TGTGCCAGCAGCTTAGGACAGATTGGACCCCAGCATTTT,CASSLGQIGPQHF
once,.,TRBJ1-5,TRBV19,TGTGCCAGTAGTATCTCGTTCGGACGGGATTCTAGCAATCAGCCCCAGCATTTT,CASSISFGRDSSNQPQHF
.,TRBD1,TRBJ1-2,TRBV6-5,TGTGCCAGCAGCAAGGGACAGAACTATGGCTACACCTTC,CASSKGQNYGYTF
.,.,TRBJ1-4,TRBV5-4,TGTGCCAGCAGCTTGGGATTGGGGCAGCCGAGCGTAGAAAAACTGTTTTTT,CASSLGLGQPSVEKLFF
.,.,TRBJ2-6,TRBV11-2,TGTGCCAGCAGCTTAGATCGGTCGCGCTCTGGGGCCAACGTCCTGACTTTC,CASSLDRSRSGANVLTF
.,.,TRBJ2-7,TRBV7-2,TGTGCCAGCAATACTGCAGGTTCCTCCTACGAGCAGTACTTC,CASNTAGSSYEQYF
.,.,TRBJ2-1,TRBV4-1,TGCGCCAGCAGCTCACGGGTGAGCGATGAGCAGTTCTTC,CASSSRVSDEQFF
.,.,TRBJ2-7,TRBV20-1,TGCAGTGCAAGTGGGAGTAGGTACGAGCAGTACTTC,CSASGSRYEQYF